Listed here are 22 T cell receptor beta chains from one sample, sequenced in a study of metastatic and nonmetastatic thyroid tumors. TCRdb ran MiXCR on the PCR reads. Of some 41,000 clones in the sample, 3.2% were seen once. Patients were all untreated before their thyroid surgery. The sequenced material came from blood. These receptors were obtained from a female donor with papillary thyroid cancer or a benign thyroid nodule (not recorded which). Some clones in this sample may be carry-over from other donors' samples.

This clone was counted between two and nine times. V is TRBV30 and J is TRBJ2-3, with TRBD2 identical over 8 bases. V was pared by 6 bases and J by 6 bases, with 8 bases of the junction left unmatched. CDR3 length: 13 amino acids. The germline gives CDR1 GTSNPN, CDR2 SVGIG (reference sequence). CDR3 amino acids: CACLGLVGDTQYF. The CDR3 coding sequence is TGTGCCTGCCTGGGACTAGTAGGCGATACGCAGTATTTT.

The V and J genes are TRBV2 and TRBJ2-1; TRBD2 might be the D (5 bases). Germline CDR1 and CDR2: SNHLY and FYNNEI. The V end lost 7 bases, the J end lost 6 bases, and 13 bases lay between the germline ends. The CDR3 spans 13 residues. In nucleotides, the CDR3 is TGTGCCAGCAATGGAACTAGTTTCAATGAGCAGTTCTTC. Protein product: CASNGTSFNEQFF.

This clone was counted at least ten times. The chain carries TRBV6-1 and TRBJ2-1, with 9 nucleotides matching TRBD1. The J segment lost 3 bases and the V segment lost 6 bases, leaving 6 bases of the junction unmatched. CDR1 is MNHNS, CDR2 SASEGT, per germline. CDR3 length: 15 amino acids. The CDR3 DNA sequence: TGTGCCAGCAGCCCGACAGGGGGGGACTACAATGAGCAGTTCTTC. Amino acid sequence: CASSPTGGDYNEQFF.

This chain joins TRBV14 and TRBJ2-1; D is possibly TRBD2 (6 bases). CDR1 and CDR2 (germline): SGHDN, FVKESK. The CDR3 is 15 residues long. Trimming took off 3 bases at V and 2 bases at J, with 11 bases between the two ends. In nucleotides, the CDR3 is TGTGCCAGCAGCCACGGCGGGGATCCCTACAATGAGCAGTTCTTC. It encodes CASSHGGDPYNEQFF.

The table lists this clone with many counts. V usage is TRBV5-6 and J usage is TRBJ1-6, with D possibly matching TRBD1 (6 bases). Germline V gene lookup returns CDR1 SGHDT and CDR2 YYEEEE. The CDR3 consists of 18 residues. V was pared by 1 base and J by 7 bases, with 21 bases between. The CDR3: CASSLSTGSSGKNSPLHF. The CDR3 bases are TGTGCCAGCAGCTTGTCGACAGGTAGTTCGGGGAAGAATTCACCCCTCCACTTT.

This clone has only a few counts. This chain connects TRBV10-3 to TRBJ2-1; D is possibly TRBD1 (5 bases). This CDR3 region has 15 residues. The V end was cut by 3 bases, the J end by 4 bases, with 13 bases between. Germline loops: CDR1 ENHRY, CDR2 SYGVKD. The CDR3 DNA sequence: TGTGCCATCAGTGAAAGGGGTAGCCCATACAATGAGCAGTTCTTC. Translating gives CAISERGSPYNEQFF.

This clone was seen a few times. Written as DNA, the CDR3 is TGTGCCAGCAGCGCACGGACAGGGTTCGGTTTGGCTTTCTTT. It specifies CASSARTGFGLAFF. This chain joins TRBV2 and TRBJ1-1; 8 bases align to TRBD1. From germline, CDR1 is SNHLY and CDR2 FYNNEI. The CDR3 has 14 amino acids. V lost 6 bases to trimming and J lost 11 bases; unmatched junction nucleotides: 14.

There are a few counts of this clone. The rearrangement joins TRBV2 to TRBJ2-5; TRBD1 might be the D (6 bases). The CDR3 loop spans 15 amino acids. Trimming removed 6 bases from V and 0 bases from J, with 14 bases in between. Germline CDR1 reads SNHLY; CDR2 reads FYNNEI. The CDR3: CASSVQGLNQETQYF. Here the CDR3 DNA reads TGTGCCAGCAGCGTTCAGGGGCTGAACCAAGAGACCCAGTACTTC.

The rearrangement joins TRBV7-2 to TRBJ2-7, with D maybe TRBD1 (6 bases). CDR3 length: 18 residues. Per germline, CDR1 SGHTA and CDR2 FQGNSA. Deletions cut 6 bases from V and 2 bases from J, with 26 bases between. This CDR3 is CASRSTLQTGCVPYEQYF. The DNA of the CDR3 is TGTGCCAGCAGGTCTACACTACAAACAGGGTGCGTCCCCTACGAGCAGTACTTC.

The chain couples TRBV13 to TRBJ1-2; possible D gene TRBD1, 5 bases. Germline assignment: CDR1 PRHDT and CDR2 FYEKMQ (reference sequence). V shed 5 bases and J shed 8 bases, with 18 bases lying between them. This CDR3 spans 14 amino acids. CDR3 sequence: CASSLRGLYWGYTF. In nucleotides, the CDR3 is TGTGCCAGCAGCCTAAGGGGCCTTTACTGGGGCTACACCTTC. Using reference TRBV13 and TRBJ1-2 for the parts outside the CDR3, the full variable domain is AAGVIQSPRHLIKEKRETATLKCYPIPRHDTVYWYQQGPGQDPQFLISFYEKMQSDKGSIPDRFSAQQFSDYHSELNMSSLELGDSALYFCASSLRGLYWGYTFGSGTRLTVV.

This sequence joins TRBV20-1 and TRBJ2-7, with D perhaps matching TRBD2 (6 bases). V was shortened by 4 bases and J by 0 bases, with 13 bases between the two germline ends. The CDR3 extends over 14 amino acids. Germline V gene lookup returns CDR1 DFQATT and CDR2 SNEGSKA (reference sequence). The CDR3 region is CSATGTGSSYEQYV. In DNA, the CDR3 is TGCAGTGCTACCGGGACCGGGAGCTCCTACGAGCAGTACGTC.

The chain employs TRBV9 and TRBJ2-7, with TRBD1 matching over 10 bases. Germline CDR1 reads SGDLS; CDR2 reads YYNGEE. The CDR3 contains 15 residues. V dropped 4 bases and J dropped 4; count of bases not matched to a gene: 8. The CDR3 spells CASSPAGTGEYEQYF. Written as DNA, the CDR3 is TGTGCCAGCAGCCCAGCCGGGACAGGGGAGTACGAGCAGTACTTC.

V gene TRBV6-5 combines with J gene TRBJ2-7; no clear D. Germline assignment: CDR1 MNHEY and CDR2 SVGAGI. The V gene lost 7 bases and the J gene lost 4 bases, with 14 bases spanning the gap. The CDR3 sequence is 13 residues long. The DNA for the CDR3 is TGTGCCAGCATTTATTCAGGTTCTTACGAGCAGTACTTC. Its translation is CASIYSGSYEQYF.

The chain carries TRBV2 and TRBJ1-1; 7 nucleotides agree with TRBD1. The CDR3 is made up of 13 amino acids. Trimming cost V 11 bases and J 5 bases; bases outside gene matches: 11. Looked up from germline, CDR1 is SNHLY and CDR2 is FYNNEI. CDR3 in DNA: TGTGCCGGCCGTTTCAGGGGGGTAACTGAAGCTTTCTTT. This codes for CAGRFRGVTEAFF.

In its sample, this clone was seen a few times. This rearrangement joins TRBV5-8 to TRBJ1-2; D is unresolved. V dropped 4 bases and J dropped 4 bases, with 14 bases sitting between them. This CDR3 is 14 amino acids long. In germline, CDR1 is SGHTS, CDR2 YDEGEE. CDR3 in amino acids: CASSPRVDSYGYTF. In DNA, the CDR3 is TGTGCCAGCAGCCCAAGGGTGGACTCCTATGGCTACACCTTC.

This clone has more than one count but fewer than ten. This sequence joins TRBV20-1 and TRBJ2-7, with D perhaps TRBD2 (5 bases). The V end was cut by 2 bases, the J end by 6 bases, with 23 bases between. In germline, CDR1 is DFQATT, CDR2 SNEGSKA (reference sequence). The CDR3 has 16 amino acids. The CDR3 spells CSARTSSGPEGPEQYF. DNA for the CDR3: TGCAGTGCTAGAACTTCTTCCGGGCCAGAGGGCCCCGAGCAGTACTTC.

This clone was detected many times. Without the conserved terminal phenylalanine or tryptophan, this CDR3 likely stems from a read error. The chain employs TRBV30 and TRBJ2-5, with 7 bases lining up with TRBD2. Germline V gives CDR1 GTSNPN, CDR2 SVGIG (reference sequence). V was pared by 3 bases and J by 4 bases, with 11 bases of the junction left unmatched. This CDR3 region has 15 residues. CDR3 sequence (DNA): TGTGCCTGGAGCCATCTCTATCCGGGGGGAGAGACCCAGTACCTC. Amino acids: CAWSHLYPGGETQYL.

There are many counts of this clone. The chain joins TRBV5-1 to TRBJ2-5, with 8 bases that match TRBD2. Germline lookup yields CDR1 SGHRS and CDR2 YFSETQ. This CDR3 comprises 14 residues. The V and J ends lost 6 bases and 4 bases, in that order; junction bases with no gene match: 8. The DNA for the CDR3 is TGCGCCAGCACCCCTCTAGCGGGTGGAGAGACCCAGTACTTC. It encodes CASTPLAGGETQYF. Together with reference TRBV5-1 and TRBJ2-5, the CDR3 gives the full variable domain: KAGVTQTPRYLIKTRGQQVTLSCSPISGHRSVSWYQQTPGQGLQFLFEYFSETQRNKGNFPGRFSGRQFSNSRSEMNVSTLELGDSALYLCASTPLAGGETQYFGPGTRLLVL.

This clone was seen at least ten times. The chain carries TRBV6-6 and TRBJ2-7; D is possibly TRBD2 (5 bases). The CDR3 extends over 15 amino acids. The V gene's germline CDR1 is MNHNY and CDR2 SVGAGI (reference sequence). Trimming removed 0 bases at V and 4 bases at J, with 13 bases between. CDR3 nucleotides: TGTGCCAGCAGTTACTCTATCGGTGACTATTACGAGCAGTACTTC. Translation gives CASSYSIGDYYEQYF.

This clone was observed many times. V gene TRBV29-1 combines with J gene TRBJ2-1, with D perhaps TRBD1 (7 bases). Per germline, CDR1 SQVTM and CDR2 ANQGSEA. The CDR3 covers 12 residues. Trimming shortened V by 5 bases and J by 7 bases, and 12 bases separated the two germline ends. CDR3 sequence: CSVRQGGNEQFF. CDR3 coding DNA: TGCAGCGTTCGACAGGGAGGTAATGAGCAGTTCTTC.

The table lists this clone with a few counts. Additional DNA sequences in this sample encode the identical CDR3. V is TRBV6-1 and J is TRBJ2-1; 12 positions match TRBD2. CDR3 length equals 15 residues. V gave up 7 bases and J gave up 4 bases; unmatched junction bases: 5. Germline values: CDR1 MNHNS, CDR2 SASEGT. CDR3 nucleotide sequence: TGTGCCAGCACCGATGGGACTAGCGGGTACAATGAGCAGTTCTTC. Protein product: CASTDGTSGYNEQFF.

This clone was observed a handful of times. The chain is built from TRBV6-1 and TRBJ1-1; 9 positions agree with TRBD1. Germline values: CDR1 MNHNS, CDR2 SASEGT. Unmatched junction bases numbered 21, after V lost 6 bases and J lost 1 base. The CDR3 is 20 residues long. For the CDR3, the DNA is TGTGCCAGCAGACGACTCGCATACCGGGACAGGGAAACTAAGAACACTGAAGCTTTCTTT. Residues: CASRRLAYRDRETKNTEAFF.